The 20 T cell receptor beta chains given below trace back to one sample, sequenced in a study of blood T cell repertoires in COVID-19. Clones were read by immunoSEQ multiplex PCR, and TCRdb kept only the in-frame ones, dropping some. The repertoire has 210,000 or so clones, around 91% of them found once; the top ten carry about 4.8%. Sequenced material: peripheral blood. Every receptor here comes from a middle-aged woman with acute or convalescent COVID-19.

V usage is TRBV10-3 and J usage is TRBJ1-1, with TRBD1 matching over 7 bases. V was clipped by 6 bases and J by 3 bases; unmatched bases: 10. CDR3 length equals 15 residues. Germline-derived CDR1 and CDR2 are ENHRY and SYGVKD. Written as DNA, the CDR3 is TGTGCCATCAGGGAAGACAGGGCCGGGGACACTGAAGCTTTCTTT. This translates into CAIREDRAGDTEAFF.

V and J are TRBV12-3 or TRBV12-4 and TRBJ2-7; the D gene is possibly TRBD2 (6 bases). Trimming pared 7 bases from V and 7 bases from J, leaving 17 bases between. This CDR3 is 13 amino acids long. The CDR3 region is CASTSGLLGEQYV. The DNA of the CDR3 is TGTGCCAGCACTTCGGGACTGCTCGGGGAGCAGTACGTC.

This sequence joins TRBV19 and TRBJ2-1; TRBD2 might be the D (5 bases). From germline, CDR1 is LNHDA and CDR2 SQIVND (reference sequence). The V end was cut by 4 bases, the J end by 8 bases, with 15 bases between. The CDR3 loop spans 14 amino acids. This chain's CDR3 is CASSSGYGDYEQFF. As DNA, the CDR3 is TGTGCCAGTAGTAGTGGGTACGGGGATTATGAGCAGTTCTTC.

The CDR3 DNA follows: TGTGCCACCAGCAGAGACAGGGGGCCGGGTTCACCCCTCCACTTT. Translated, it gives CATSRDRGPGSPLHF. The rearrangement links TRBV15 to TRBJ1-6, with 8 bases identical to TRBD1. The V gene's germline CDR1 is LNHNV and CDR2 YYDKDF (reference sequence). The CDR3 covers 15 residues. V was clipped by 0 bases and J by 9 bases; unmatched bases: 4.

The DNA for the CDR3 is TGTGCCAGCTCCTCAATAAAGACAGGGACCTATAGCAATCAGCCCCAGCATTTT. Residues: CASSSIKTGTYSNQPQHF. The chain recombines TRBV27 with TRBJ1-5; 7 nucleotides match TRBD1. Germline CDR1 is MNHEY and CDR2 is SMNVEV (reference sequence). The CDR3 contains 18 residues. After removal of 8 bases from V and 0 bases from J, the junction contained 16 bases not matched to a gene.

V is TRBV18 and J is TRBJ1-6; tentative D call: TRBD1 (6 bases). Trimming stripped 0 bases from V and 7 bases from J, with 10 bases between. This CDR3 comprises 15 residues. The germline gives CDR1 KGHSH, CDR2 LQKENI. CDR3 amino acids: CASSPPGGGNSPLHF. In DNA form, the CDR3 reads TGTGCCAGCTCACCACCAGGGGGGGGGAATTCACCCCTCCACTTT.

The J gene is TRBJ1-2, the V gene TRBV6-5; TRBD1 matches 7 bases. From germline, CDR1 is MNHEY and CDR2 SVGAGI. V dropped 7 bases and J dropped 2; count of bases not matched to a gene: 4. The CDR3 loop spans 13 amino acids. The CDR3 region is CASIPGQNYGYTF. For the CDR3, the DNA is TGTGCCAGCATACCGGGACAGAACTATGGCTACACCTTC.

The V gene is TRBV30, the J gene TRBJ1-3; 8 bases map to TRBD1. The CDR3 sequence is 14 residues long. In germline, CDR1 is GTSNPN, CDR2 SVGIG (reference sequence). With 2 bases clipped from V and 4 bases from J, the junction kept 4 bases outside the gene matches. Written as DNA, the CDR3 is TGTGCCTGGAGTTTCGGACAGGGAGGAAACACCATATATTTT. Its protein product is CAWSFGQGGNTIYF.

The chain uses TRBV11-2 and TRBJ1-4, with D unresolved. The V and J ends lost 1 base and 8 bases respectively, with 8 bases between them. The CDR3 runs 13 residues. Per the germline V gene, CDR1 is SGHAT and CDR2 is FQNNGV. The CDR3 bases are TGTGCCAGCAGCTTAGCACAGAACGAAAAACTGTTTTTT. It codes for CASSLAQNEKLFF.

The CDR3 coding sequence is TGTGCCACGCAGGGGGATCTGGGTACGCAGTATTTT. The encoded protein is CATQGDLGTQYF. The V gene is TRBV10-3, the J gene TRBJ2-3, with 7 nucleotides matching TRBD1. Trimming at V came to 10 bases and at J to 8 bases, leaving 9 bases not matched to a gene. The CDR3 is 12 residues long. CDR1 and CDR2 from the germline V gene are ENHRY and SYGVKD.

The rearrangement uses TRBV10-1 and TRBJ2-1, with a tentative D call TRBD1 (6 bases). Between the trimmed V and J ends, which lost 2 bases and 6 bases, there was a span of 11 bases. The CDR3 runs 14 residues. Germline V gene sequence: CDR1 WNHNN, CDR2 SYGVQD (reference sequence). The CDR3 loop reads CASSERTVGNEQFF. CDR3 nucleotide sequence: TGCGCCAGCAGTGAGAGGACAGTGGGCAATGAGCAGTTCTTC.

The CDR3, as DNA: TGCGCCAGCAGCTTGGGAAATGACAGGGGTGGCTACACCTTC. Its protein is CASSLGNDRGGYTF. This rearrangement joins TRBV5-1 to TRBJ1-2, with 8 bases identical to TRBD1. The CDR3 contains 14 residues. Germline V CDR1 and CDR2: SGHRS, YFSETQ. V dropped 0 bases and J dropped 7; count of bases not matched to a gene: 5.

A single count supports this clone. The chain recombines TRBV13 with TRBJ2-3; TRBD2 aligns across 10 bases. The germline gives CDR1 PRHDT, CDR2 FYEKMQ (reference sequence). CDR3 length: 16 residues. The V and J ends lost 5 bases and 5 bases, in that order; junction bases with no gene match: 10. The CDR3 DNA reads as TGTGCCAGCAGCGATCCAGCGGGGGGGCCAGGAGATACGCAGTATTTT. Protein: CASSDPAGGPGDTQYF.

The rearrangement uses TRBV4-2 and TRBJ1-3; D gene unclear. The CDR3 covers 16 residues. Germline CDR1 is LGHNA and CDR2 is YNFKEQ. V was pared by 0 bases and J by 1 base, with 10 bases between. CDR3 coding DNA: TGTGCCAGCAGCCAAGATCCGCGGGGTTCTGGAAACACCATATATTTT. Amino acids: CASSQDPRGSGNTIYF.

The CDR3: CASSAPMVVPLEEQYV. The CDR3 DNA sequence: TGTGCCAGCAGCGCCCCTATGGTAGTCCCTCTGGAGGAGCAGTACGTC. The chain joins TRBV21-1 to TRBJ2-7; TRBD2, the table's D call, was not compared with the DNA. TRBV21-1 is assigned pseudogene status. The CDR3 has 16 residues.

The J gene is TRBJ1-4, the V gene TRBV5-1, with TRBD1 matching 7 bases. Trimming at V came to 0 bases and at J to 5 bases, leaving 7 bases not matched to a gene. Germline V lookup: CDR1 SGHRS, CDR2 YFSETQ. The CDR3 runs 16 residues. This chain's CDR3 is CASSLAPTGWNEKLFF. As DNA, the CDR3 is TGCGCCAGCAGCTTGGCCCCGACAGGGTGGAATGAAAAACTGTTTTTT.

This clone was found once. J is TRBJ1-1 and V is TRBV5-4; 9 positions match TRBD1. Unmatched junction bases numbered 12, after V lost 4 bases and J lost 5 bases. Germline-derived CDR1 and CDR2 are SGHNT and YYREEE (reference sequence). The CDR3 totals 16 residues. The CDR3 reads CASSPLGQGRGTEAFF. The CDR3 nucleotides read TGTGCCAGCAGCCCCCTAGGACAGGGGCGCGGGACTGAAGCTTTCTTT.

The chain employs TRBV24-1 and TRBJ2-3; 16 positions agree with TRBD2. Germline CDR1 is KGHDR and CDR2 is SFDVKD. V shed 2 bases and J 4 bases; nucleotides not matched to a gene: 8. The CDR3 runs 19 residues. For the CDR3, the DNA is TGTGCCACCAGTGATTCACCGGGACTAGCGGGGGGGGACCCAGATACGCAGTATTTT. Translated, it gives CATSDSPGLAGGDPDTQYF.

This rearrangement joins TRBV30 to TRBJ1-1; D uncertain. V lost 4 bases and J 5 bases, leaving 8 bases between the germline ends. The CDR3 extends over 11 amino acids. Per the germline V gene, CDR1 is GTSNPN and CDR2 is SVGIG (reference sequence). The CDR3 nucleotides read TGTGCCTGGATGCGGCATACTGAAGCTTTCTTT. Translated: CAWMRHTEAFF.

The CDR3 nucleotides read TGTGCCAGCAGCGATATATACAGGCCAAGGGAGACCCAGTACTTC. It encodes CASSDIYRPRETQYF. The V gene is TRBV7-6, the J gene TRBJ2-5; a weak D match, TRBD1 (5 bases). Trimming cost V 5 bases and J 5 bases, with 18 bases left between them. CDR3 length equals 15 residues. Germline lookup yields CDR1 SGHVS and CDR2 FNYEAQ. Combining the CDR3 with reference TRBV7-6 and TRBJ2-5 gives the whole variable domain GAGVSQSPRYKVTKRGQDVALRCDPISGHVSLYWYRQALGQGPEFLTYFNYEAQQDKSGLPNDRFSAERPEGSISTLTIQRTEQRDSAMYRCASSDIYRPRETQYFGPGTRLLVL.